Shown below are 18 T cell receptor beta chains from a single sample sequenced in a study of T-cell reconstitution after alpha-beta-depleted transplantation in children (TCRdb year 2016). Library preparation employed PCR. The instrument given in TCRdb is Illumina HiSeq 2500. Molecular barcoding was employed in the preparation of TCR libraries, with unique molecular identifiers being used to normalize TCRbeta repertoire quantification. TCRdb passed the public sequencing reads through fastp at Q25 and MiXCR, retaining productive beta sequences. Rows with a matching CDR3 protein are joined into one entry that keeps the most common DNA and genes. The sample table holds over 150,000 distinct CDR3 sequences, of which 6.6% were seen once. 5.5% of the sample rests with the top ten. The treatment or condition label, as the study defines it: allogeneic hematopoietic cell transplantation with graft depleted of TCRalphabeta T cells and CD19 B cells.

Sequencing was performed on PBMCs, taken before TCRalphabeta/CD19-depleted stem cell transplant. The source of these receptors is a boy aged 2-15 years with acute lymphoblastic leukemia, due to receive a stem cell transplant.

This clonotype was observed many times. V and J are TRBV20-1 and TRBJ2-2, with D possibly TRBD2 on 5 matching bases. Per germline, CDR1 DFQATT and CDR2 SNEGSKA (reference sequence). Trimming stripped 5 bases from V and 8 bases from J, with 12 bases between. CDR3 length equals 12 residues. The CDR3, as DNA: TGCAGTGCTTCCTCATGGACTGGGGAGCTGTTTTTT. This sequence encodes CSASSWTGELFF.

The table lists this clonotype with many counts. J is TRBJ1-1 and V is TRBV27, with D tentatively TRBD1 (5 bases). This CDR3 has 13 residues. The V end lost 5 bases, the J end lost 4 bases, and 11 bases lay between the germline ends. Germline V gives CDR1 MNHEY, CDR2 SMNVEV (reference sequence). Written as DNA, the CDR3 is TGTGCCAGCAGTCGTAGGGGACGCACTGAAGCTTTCTTT. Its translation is CASSRRGRTEAFF.

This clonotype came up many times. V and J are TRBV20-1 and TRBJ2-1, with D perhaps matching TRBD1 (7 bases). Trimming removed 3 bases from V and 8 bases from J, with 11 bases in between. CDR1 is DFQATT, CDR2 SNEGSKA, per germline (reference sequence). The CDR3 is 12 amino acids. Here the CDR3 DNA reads TGCAGTGCTAGTGCCAGGGGGGATGAGCAGTTCTTC. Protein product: CSASARGDEQFF.

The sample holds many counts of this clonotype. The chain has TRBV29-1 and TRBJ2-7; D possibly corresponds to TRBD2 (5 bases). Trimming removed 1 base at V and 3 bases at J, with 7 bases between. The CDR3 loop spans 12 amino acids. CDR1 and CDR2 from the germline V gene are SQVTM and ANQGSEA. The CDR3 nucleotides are TGCAGCGTTGAAGGACGGGGCTACGAGCAGTACTTC. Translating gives CSVEGRGYEQYF.

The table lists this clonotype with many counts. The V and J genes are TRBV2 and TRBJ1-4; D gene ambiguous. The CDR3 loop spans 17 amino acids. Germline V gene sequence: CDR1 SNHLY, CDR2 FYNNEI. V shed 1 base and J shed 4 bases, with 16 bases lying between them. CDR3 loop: CASSEVLAGENNEKLFF. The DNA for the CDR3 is TGTGCCAGCAGTGAAGTATTGGCAGGCGAGAATAATGAAAAACTGTTTTTT.

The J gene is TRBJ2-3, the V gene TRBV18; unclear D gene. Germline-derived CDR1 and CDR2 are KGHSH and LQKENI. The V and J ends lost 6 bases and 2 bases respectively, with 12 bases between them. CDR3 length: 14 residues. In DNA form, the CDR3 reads TGTGCCAGCTCCCCCAAGGAATTCACAGATACGCAGTATTTT. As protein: CASSPKEFTDTQYF. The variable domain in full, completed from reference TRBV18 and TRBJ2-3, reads NAGVMQNPRHLVRRRGQEARLRCSPMKGHSHVYWYRQLPEEGLKFMVYLQKENIIDESGMPKERFSAEFPKEGPSILRIQQVVRGDSAAYFCASSPKEFTDTQYFGPGTRLTVL.

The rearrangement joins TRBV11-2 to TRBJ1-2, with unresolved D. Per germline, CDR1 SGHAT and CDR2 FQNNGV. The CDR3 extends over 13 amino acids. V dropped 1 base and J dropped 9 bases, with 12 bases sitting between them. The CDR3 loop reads CASSLGSGNSYTF. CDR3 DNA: TGTGCCAGCAGCTTAGGCTCGGGTAATAGCTACACCTTC.

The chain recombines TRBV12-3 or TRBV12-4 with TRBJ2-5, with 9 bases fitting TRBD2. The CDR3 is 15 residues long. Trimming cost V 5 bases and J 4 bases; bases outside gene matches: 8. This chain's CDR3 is CASSPRGSGGETQYF. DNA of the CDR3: TGTGCCAGCAGTCCCCGCGGTAGCGGGGGAGAGACCCAGTACTTC.

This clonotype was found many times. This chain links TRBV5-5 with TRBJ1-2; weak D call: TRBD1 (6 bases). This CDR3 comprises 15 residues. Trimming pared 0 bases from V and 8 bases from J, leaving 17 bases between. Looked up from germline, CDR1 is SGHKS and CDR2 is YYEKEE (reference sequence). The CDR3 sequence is CASSLDVLAGDGYTF. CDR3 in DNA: TGTGCCAGCAGCTTGGATGTTCTGGCAGGGGACGGCTACACCTTC.

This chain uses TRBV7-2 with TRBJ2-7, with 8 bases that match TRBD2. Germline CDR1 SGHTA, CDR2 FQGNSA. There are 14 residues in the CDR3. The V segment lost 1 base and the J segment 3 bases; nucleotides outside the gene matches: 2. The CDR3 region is CASSLGGLVYEQYF. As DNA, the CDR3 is TGTGCCAGCAGCTTAGGGGGACTAGTCTACGAGCAGTACTTC. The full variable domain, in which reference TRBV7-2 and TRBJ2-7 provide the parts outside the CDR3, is GAGVSQSPSNKVTEKGKDVELRCDPISGHTALYWYRQSLGQGLEFLIYFQGNSAPDKSGLPSDRFSAERTGGSVSTLTIQRTQQEDSAVYLCASSLGGLVYEQYFGPGTRLTVT.

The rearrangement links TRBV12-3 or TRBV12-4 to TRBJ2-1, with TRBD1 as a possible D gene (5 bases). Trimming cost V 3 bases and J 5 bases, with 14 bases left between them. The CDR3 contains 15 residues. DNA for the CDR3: TGTGCCAGCAGTTTTCTGCAGGGTTTTAACAATGAGCAGTTCTTC. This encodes CASSFLQGFNNEQFF.

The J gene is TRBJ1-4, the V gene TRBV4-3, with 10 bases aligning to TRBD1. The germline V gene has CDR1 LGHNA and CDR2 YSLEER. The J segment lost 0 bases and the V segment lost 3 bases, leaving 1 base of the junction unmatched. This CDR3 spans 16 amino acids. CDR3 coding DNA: TGCGCCAGCAGCCAGGACAGGGGGGCAACTAATGAAAAACTGTTTTTT. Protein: CASSQDRGATNEKLFF.

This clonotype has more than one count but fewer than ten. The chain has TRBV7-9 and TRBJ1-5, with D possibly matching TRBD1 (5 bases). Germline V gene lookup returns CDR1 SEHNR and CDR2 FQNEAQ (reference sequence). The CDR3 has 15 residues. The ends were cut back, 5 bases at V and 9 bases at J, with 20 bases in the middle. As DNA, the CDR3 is TGTGCCAGCAGCCCCCCGGGGGAGGGATCGTCGCCCCAGCATTTT. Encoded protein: CASSPPGEGSSPQHF.

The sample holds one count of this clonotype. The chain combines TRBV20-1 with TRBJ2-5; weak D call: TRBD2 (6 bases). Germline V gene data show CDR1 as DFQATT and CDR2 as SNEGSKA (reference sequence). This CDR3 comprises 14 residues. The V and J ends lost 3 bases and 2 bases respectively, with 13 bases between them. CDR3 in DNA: TGCAGTGCTAGGGGGGACTCGCAACAAGAGACCCAGTACTTC. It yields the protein CSARGDSQQETQYF.

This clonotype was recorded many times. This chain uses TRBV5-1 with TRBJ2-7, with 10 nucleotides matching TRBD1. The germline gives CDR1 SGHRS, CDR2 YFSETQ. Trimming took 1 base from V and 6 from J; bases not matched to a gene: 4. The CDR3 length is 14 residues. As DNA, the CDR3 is TGCGCCAGCAGCTTGATAGGGACAGGGGTCGAGCAGTACTTC. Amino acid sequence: CASSLIGTGVEQYF.

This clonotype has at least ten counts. CDR3 sequence reads: CASSLLLITDTQYF. The CDR3 bases are TGTGCCAGCAGTTTACTTTTAATCACAGATACGCAGTATTTT. V and J are TRBV12-3 or TRBV12-4 and TRBJ2-3; no clear D. This CDR3 comprises 14 residues. Deletions cut 2 bases from V and 2 bases from J, with 8 bases between.

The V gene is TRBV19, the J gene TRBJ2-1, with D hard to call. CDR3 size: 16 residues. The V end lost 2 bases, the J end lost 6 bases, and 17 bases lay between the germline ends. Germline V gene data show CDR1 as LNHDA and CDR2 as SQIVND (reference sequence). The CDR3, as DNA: TGTGCCAGTAGTATATTCTACCCCAGACACTCCAATGAGCAGTTCTTC. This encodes CASSIFYPRHSNEQFF.

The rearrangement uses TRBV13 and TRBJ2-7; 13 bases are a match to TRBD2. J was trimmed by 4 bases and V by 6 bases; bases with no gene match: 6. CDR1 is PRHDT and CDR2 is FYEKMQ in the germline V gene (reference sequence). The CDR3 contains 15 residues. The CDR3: CASSSGLAGEYEQYF. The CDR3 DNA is TGTGCCAGCAGTTCCGGACTAGCGGGAGAGTACGAGCAGTACTTC.